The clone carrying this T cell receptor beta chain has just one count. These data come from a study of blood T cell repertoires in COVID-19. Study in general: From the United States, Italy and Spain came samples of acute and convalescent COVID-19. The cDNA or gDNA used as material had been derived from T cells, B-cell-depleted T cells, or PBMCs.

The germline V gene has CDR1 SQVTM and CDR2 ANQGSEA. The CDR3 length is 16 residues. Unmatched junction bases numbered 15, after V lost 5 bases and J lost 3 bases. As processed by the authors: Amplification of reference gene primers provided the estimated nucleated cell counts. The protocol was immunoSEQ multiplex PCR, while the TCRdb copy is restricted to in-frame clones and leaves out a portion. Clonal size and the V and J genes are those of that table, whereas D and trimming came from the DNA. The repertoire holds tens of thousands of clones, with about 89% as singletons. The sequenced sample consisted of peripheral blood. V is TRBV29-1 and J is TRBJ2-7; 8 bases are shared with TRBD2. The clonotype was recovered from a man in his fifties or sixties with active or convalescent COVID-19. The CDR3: CSVIGLAGGDLYEQYF. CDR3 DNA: TGCAGCGTTATAGGGTTGGCGGGGGGCGACCTCTACGAGCAGTACTTC.